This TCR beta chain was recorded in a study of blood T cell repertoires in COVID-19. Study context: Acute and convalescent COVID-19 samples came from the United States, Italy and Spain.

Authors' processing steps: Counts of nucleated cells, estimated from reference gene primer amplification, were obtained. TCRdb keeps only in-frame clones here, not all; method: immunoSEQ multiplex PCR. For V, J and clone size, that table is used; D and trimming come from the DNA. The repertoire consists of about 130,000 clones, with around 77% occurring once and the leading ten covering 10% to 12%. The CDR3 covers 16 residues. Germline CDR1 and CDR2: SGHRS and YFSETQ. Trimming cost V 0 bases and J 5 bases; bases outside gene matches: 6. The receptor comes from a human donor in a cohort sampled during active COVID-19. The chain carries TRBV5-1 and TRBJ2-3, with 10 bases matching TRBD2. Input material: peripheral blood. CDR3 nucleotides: TGCGCCAGCAGCTTGGGGGTAGCGGGGGGCCAAGATACGCAGTATTTT. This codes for CASSLGVAGGQDTQYF.